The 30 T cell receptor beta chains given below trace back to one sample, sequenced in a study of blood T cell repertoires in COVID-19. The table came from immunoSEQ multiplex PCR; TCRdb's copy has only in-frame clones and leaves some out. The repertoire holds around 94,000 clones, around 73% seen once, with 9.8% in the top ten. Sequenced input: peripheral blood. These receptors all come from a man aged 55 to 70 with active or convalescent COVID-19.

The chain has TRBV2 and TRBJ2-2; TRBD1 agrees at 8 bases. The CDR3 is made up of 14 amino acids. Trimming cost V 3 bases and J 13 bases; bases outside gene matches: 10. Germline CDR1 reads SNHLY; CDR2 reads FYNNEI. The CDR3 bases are TGTGCCAGCAGTGAGGGACAGGTTTTAGTTGGGCTGTTTTTT. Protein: CASSEGQVLVGLFF.

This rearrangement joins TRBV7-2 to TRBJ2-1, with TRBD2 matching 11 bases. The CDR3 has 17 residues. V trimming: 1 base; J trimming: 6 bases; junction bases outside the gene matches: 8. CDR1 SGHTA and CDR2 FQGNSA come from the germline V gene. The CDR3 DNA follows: TGTGCCAGCAGCTTAGGAGCGGAGGGACTAGCGGTCAATGAGCAGTTCTTC. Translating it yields CASSLGAEGLAVNEQFF. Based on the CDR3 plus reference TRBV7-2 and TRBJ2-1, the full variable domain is GAGVSQSPSNKVTEKGKDVELRCDPISGHTALYWYRQSLGQGLEFLIYFQGNSAPDKSGLPSDRFSAERTGGSVSTLTIQRTQQEDSAVYLCASSLGAEGLAVNEQFFGPGTRLTVL.

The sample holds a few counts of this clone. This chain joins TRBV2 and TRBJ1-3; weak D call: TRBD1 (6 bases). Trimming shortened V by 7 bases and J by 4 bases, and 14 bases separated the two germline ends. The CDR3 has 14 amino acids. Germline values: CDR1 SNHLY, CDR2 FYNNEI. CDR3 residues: CASKGGHSGNTIYF. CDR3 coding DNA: TGTGCCAGCAAGGGGGGGCACTCAGGAAACACCATATATTTT.

CDR3 coding DNA: TGCAGTGCTGGTGCAAGGGGAGGATATGGCTACACCTTC. Translation: CSAGARGGYGYTF. The chain uses TRBV20-1 and TRBJ1-2; a weak D match, TRBD1 (5 bases). V lost 5 bases and J 5 bases, leaving 15 bases between the germline ends. The germline V gene has CDR1 DFQATT and CDR2 SNEGSKA (reference sequence). This CDR3 is 13 amino acids long.

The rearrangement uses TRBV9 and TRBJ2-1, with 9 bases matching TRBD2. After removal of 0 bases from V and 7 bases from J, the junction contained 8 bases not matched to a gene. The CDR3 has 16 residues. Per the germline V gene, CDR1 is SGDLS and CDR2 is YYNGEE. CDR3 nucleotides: TGTGCCAGCAGCGTAGGAAATAGCGGGAGAGCAAATGAGCAGTTCTTC. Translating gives CASSVGNSGRANEQFF.

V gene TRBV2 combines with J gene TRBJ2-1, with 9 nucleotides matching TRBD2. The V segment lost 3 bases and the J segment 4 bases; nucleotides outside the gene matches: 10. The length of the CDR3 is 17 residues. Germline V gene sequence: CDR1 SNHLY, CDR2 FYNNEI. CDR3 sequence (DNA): TGTGCCAGCAGTGACTCGGTAGCGGGAGAGTTATACAATGAGCAGTTCTTC. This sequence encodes CASSDSVAGELYNEQFF.

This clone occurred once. For the CDR3, the DNA is TGTGCCAGCAGGGCTAGCGGGAGCGCGAACACCGGGGAGCTGTTTTTT. Its protein product is CASRASGSANTGELFF. The rearrangement links TRBV6-6 to TRBJ2-2; 10 positions match TRBD2. Germline CDR1 and CDR2: MNHNY and SVGAGI (reference sequence). The CDR3 consists of 16 residues. After removal of 6 bases from V and 0 bases from J, the junction contained 4 bases not matched to a gene.

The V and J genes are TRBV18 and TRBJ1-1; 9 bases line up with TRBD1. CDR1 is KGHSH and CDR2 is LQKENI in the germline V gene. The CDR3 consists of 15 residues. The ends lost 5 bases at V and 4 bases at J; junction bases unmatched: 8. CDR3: CASSAGDRGGTEAFF. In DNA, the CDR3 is TGTGCCAGCTCAGCAGGCGACAGGGGGGGCACTGAAGCTTTCTTT. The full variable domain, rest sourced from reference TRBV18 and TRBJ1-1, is NAGVMQNPRHLVRRRGQEARLRCSPMKGHSHVYWYRQLPEEGLKFMVYLQKENIIDESGMPKERFSAEFPKEGPSILRIQQVVRGDSAAYFCASSAGDRGGTEAFFGQGTRLTVV.

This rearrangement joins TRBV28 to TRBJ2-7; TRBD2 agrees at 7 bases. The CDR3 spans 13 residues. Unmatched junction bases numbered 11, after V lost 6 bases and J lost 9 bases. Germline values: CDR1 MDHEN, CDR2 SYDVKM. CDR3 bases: TGTGCCAGCAGAGACTTGGCGGGAGCAGGGCAGTACTTC. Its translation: CASRDLAGAGQYF.

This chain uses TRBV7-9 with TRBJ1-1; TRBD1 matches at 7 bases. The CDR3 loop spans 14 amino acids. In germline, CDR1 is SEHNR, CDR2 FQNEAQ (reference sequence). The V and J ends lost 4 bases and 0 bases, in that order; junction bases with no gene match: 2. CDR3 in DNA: TGTGCCAGCAGCTGGGACAGCATGAACACTGAAGCTTTCTTT. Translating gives CASSWDSMNTEAFF.

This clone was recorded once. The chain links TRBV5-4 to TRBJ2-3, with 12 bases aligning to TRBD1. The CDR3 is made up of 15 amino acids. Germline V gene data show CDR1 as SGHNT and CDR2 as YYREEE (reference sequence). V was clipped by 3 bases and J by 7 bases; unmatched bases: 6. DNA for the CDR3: TGTGCCAGCAGCTCCCGGGACAGGGGGCGCAATACGCAGTATTTT. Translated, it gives CASSSRDRGRNTQYF.

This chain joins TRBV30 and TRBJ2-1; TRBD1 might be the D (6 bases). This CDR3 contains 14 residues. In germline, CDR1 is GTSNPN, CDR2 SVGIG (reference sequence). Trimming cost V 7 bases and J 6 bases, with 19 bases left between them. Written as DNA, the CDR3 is TGTGCCTCCTCGGCAGGGGTTGGGGGCAATGAGCAGTTCTTC. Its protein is CASSAGVGGNEQFF.

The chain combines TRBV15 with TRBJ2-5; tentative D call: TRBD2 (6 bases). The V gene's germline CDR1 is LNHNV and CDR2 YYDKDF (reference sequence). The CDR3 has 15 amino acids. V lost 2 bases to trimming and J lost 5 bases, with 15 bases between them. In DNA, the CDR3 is TGTGCCACCAGCAGACGCACCCGGAGGGACGAGACCCAGTACTTC. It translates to CATSRRTRRDETQYF.

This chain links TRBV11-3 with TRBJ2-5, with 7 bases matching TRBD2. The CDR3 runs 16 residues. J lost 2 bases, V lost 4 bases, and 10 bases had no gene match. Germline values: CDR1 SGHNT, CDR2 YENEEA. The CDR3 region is CASSSRLAAEQETQYF. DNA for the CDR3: TGTGCCAGCAGCTCCCGGCTAGCGGCAGAACAAGAGACCCAGTACTTC.

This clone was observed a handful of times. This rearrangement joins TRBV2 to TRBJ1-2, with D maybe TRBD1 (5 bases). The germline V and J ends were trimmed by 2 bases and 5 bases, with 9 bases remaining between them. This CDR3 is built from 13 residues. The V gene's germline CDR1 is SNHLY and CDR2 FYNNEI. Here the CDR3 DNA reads TGTGCCAGCAGTGAACCGGACATTTATGGCTACACCTTC. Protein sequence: CASSEPDIYGYTF.

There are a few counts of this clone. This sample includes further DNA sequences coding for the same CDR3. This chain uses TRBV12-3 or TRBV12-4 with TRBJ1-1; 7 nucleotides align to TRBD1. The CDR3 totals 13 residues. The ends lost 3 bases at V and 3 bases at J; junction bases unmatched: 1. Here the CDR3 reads CASSLTGYTEAFF. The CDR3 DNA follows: TGTGCCAGCAGTTTGACAGGGTACACTGAAGCTTTCTTT.

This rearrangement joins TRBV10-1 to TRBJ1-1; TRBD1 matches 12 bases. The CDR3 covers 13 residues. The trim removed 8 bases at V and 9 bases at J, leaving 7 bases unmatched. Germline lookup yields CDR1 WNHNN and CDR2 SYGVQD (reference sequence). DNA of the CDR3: TGCGCCAGCGGGCCCGGGACAGGGGGCAAAGCTTTCTTT. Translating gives CASGPGTGGKAFF.

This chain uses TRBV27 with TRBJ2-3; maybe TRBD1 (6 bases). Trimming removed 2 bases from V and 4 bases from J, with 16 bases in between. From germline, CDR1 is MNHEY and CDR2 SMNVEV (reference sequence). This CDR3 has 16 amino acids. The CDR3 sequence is CASSLLGGAQADTQYF. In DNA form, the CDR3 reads TGTGCCAGCAGTTTACTAGGGGGTGCCCAGGCAGATACGCAGTATTTT.

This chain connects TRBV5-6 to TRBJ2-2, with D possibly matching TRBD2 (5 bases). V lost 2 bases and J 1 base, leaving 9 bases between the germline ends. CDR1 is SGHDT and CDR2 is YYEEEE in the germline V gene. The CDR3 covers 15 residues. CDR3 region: CASSFLGENTGELFF. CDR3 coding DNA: TGTGCCAGCAGCTTCCTCGGGGAGAACACCGGGGAGCTGTTTTTT.

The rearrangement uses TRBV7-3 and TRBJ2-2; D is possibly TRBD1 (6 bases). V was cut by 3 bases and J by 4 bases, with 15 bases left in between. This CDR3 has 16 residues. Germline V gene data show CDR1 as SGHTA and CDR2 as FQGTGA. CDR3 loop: CASSFLRGSGTGELFF. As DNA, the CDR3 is TGTGCCAGCAGCTTCCTGAGGGGGAGCGGCACCGGGGAGCTGTTTTTT.

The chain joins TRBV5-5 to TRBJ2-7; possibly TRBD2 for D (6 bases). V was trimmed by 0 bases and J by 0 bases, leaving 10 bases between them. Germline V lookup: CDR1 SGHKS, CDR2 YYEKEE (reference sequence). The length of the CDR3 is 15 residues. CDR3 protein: CASSLVGTPSYEQYF. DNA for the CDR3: TGTGCCAGCAGCTTGGTAGGGACTCCCTCCTACGAGCAGTACTTC.

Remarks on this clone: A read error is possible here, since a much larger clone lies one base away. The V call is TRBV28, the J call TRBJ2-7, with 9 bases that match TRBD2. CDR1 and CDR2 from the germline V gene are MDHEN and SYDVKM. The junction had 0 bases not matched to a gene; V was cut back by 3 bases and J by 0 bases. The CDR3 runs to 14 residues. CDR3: CASSFSGSSYEQYF. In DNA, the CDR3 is TGTGCCAGCAGTTTTAGCGGGAGCTCCTACGAGCAGTACTTC.

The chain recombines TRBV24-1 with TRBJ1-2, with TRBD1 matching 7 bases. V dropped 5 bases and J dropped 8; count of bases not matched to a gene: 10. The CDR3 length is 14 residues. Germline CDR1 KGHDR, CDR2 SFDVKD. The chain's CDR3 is CATSGGQISEGYTF. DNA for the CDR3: TGTGCCACCAGTGGGGGACAGATCTCGGAGGGCTACACCTTC.

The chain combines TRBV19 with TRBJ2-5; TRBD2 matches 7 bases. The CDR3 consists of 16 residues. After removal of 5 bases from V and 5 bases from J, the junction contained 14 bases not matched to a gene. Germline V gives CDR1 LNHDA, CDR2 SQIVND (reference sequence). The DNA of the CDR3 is TGTGCCAGTAGTCCTAAGGCAGGACGGGGAGGGGAGACCCAGTACTTC. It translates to CASSPKAGRGGETQYF. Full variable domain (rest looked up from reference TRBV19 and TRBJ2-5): DGGITQSPKYLFRKEGQNVTLSCEQNLNHDAMYWYRQDPGQGLRLIYYSQIVNDFQKGDIAEGYSVSREKKESFPLTVTSAQKNPTAFYLCASSPKAGRGGETQYFGPGTRLLVL.

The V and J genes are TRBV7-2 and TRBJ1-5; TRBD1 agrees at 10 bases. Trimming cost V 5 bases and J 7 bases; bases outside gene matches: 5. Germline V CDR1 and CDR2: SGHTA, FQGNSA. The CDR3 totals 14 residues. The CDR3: CASSTGQGNQPQHF. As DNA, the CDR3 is TGTGCCAGCAGCACGGGACAGGGGAACCAGCCCCAGCATTTT.

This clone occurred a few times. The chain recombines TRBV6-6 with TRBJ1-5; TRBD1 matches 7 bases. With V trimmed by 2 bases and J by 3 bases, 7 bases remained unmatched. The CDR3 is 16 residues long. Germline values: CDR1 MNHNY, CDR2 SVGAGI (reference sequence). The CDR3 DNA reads TGTGCCAGCAGTTACCCGACAGGGAAGTACAATCAGCCCCAGCATTTT. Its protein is CASSYPTGKYNQPQHF.

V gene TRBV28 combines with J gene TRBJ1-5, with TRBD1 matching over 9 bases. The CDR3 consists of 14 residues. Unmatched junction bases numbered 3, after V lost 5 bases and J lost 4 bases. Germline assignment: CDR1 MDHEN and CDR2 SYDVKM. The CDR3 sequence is CASSGGQGNQPQHF. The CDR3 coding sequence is TGTGCCAGCAGTGGGGGACAGGGTAATCAGCCCCAGCATTTT.

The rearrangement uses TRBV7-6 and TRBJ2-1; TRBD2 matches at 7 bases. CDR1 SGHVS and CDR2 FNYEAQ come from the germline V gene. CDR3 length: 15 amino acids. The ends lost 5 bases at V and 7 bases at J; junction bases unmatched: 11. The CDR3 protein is CASSRPGAGENEQFF. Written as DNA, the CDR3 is TGTGCCAGCAGCCGCCCCGGGGCGGGGGAAAATGAGCAGTTCTTC.

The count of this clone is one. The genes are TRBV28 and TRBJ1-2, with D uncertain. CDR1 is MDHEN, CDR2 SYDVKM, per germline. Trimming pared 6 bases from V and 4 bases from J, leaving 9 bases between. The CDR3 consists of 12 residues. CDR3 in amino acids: CASRKGVYGYTF. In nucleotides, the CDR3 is TGTGCCAGCAGGAAGGGAGTCTATGGCTACACCTTC.

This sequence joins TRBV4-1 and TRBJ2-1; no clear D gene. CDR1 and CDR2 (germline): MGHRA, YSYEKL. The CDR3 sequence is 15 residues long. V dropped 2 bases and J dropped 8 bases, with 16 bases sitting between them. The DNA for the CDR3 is TGCGCCAGCAGCCAATCCGTTCGGTCGATGGATGAGCAGTTCTTC. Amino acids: CASSQSVRSMDEQFF.